Listed here are 9 T cell receptor beta chains from one sample, sequenced in a study of PD-L1 blockade in urothelial cancer. TCRdb's table, derived via immunoSEQ multiplex PCR, lists solely in-frame clones and lacks some. The sample holds roughly 20,000 clones, 70% to 90% seen once. The specimen comprised PBMCs, sampled around atezolizumab (anti-PD-L1) treatment. These receptors came from a man aged 45-65 years with urothelial cancer.

In this sample, this clone turned up a few times. V is TRBV27 and J is TRBJ1-2; 7 nucleotides agree with TRBD1. J lost 4 bases, V lost 5 bases, and 10 bases had no gene match. CDR1 is MNHEY and CDR2 is SMNVEV in the germline V gene (reference sequence). The CDR3 covers 15 residues. CDR3 coding DNA: TGTGCCAGCAGTGCGACAGGGCGGGTGGGCTATGGCTACACCTTC. As protein: CASSATGRVGYGYTF.

The chain links TRBV4-3 to TRBJ2-7; 11 bases are shared with TRBD1. Per germline, CDR1 LGHNA and CDR2 YSLEER. V gave up 3 bases and J gave up 2 bases; unmatched junction bases: 0. The CDR3 is 14 residues long. This chain's CDR3 is CASSQGQGAYEQYF. DNA for the CDR3: TGCGCCAGCAGCCAGGGACAGGGGGCCTACGAGCAGTACTTC.

The chain recombines TRBV2 with TRBJ2-3, with 8 bases identical to TRBD2. The CDR3 has 15 amino acids. Trimming took 6 bases from V and 4 from J; bases not matched to a gene: 9. CDR1 and CDR2 (germline): SNHLY, FYNNEI. The CDR3 region is CASRGGRSTADTQYF. The CDR3 coding sequence is TGTGCCAGCAGGGGCGGGAGGTCCACAGCAGATACGCAGTATTTT.

The V gene is TRBV28, the J gene TRBJ1-4; 10 positions match TRBD1. V was clipped by 9 bases and J by 6 bases; unmatched bases: 4. Germline lookup yields CDR1 MDHEN and CDR2 SYDVKM. The CDR3 runs to 13 residues. This CDR3 reads CARKGQGYEKLFF. DNA of the CDR3: TGTGCCAGAAAGGGACAGGGGTATGAAAAACTGTTTTTT.

This clone was detected a few times. This chain uses TRBV7-2 with TRBJ1-1; D not certain. V lost 2 bases and J 0 bases, leaving 10 bases between the germline ends. CDR3 length equals 15 residues. Germline V CDR1 and CDR2: SGHTA, FQGNSA. In DNA, the CDR3 is TGTGCCAGCAGCTTAATGGCAGATATGAACACTGAAGCTTTCTTT. This sequence encodes CASSLMADMNTEAFF.

The chain carries TRBV15 and TRBJ2-7; 8 nucleotides agree with TRBD2. Per the germline V gene, CDR1 is LNHNV and CDR2 is YYDKDF (reference sequence). V lost 3 bases and J lost 1; bases outside the gene matches: 14. CDR3 length: 18 amino acids. CDR3 coding DNA: TGTGCCACCAGCAGGGGACTAGGATTGGGTGGGGAATCCTACGAGCAGTACTTC. Amino acids: CATSRGLGLGGESYEQYF.

V usage is TRBV30 and J usage is TRBJ1-2; D gene uncertain. The germline CDR1 and CDR2 sequences are GTSNPN and SVGIG (reference sequence). The germline V and J ends were trimmed by 0 bases and 0 bases, with 8 bases remaining between them. This CDR3 has 14 residues. Here the CDR3 reads CAWSVHLANYGYTF. The CDR3 nucleotides read TGTGCCTGGAGTGTACATCTAGCTAACTATGGCTACACCTTC.

The chain is built from TRBV20-1 and TRBJ2-7, with 7 bases that match TRBD1. The trim removed 6 bases at V and 3 bases at J, leaving 2 bases unmatched. The CDR3 runs 11 residues. Per germline, CDR1 DFQATT and CDR2 SNEGSKA (reference sequence). CDR3 nucleotide sequence: TGCAGTGCAAGGACAGGCTACGAGCAGTACTTC. As protein: CSARTGYEQYF.

The rearrangement joins TRBV27 to TRBJ1-4; D may be TRBD1 (5 bases). Germline V gene sequence: CDR1 MNHEY, CDR2 SMNVEV (reference sequence). The CDR3 spans 16 residues. V lost 0 bases to trimming and J lost 0 bases, with 8 bases between them. The CDR3 here is CASSLSLQATNEKLFF. As DNA, the CDR3 is TGTGCCAGCAGTTTATCCCTACAGGCAACTAATGAAAAACTGTTTTTT.